This T cell receptor beta chain was sequenced in a study of regulatory T cells in long-lasting Graves disease. Relying on iRepertoire HTBI primers and Arm-PCR of CDR3 regions, the team built TCR beta libraries. Via MiXCR, TCRdb re-called the multiplex PCR reads, giving one row per CDR3 protein. This sample has approximately 470,000 distinct CDR3 sequences; around 16% occur once, and the top ten carry approximately 12%. CDR1 and CDR2 from the germline V gene are KGHSH and LQKENI. V was cut by 6 bases and J by 0 bases, with 11 bases left in between. The CDR3 is 15 amino acids. The time point was: newly diagnosed GD, antithyroid drugs for less than 3 months. Preparation of the TCR library used RNA extracted from PBMCs. An endocrinology department located in Xi'an, China, was where the patients came from. The same data also contributed to another study, on T cells in Graves' hyperthyroidism and ophthalmopathy. Per that study: Those patients with uncontrolled infection, other autoimmune disease, pregnancy or lactation were excluded. Together with thyroid ultrasound, orbital computed tomography, serum thyroxine and TRAb, clinical symptoms were used for diagnoses.

This chain uses TRBV18 with TRBJ1-4; D ambiguous. Sequenced material: peripheral blood mononuclear cells (PBMCs), taken at new diagnosis, from a patient treated with antithyroid drugs. The clonotype originates from a man in his forties with Graves disease. The CDR3 DNA reads TGTGCCAGCTCTCTGCGGACGGCAACTAATGAAAAACTGTTTTTT. It encodes CASSLRTATNEKLFF.